These T cell receptor beta chains were read from a single sample in a study of T cell responses to AZD1222 COVID-19 vaccine. Only in-frame clones appear in the TCRdb table, and some are missing; sequencing was by immunoSEQ multiplex PCR. The sample includes about 140,000 clones, roughly 92% of them seen just once. Sequencing used peripheral blood, obtained on day 0 of AZD1222 vaccination. The receptors originated from an adult in good health. CDR3s include the opening cysteine and the closing phenylalanine or tryptophan. D genes are given only for firm matches. Size tells how often a clone was seen (once, few, many) or the class of an expanded clone, and some rows leave it out.

>.|TRBV7-2|TRBJ2-7|.
TGTGCCAGCAGCTTATCGGCTAGCTCCTACGAGCAGTACTTC
CASSLSASSYEQYF
>TRBD2|TRBV7-9|TRBJ2-5|.
TGTGCCAGCAGCTTCGGGACTACAGAAGAGACCCAGTACTTC
CASSFGTTEETQYF
>TRBD1|TRBV7-6|TRBJ1-1|.
TGTGCCAGCAGCTCCACAGGGGGAGGGAACACTGAAGCTTTCTTT
CASSSTGGGNTEAFF
>.|TRBV28|TRBJ1-1|.
TGTGCCAGCGGTGGGGGTTTCACTGAAGCTTTCTTT
CASGGGFTEAFF
>.|TRBV28|TRBJ2-1|once
TGTGCCAGCTTACGCGGGGAGAGCAATGAGCAGTTCTTC
CASLRGESNEQFF
>.|TRBV4-1|TRBJ2-3|.
TGCGCCAGCAGCCAAACAACCTCGGGAGCACACTCCCCAGATACGCAGTATTTT
CASSQTTSGAHSPDTQYF
>TRBD2|TRBV7-9|TRBJ2-3|.
TGTGCCAGCAGCTCACCTAGCGGGATGATAGATACGCAGTATTTT
CASSSPSGMIDTQYF
>TRBD1|TRBV28|TRBJ1-5|.
TGTGCCAGCAGTTTATGGGACAGGGGGCCTATAAGTCAGCCCCAGCATTTT
CASSLWDRGPISQPQHF
>TRBD1|TRBV3-1/TRBV3-2|TRBJ2-7|.
TGTGCCAGCAGCCACGAGGGGACAGGGAGGGACGAGCAGTACTTC
CASSHEGTGRDEQYF
>.|TRBV6-5|TRBJ1-1|.
TGTGCCAGCAGTCGTCCCACCACTGAAGCTTTCTTT
CASSRPTTEAFF
>TRBD2|TRBV5-1|TRBJ2-1|.
TGCGCCAGCAGCTTGGTAGCGGGGGCCGACAATGAGCAGTTCTTC
CASSLVAGADNEQFF
>TRBD1|TRBV2|TRBJ2-4|once
TGTGCCAGCAGTGGACAGGGGAAACACATTCAGTACTTC
CASSGQGKHIQYF
>TRBD1|TRBV9|TRBJ1-6|once
TGTGCCAGCAGTGTGACAGGGACCTCCTCCTATAATTCACCCCTCCACTTT
CASSVTGTSSYNSPLHF
>.|TRBV7-2|TRBJ2-1|.
TGTGCCAGCAGCTTAGGAGGACAGTTATACAATGAGCAGTTCTTC
CASSLGGQLYNEQFF
>.|TRBV4-1|TRBJ2-4|.
TGCGCCAGCAGCCAAGACCCCCCCGGAGGCGGAAACATTCAGTACTTC
CASSQDPPGGGNIQYF
>.|TRBV20-1|TRBJ1-5|.
TGCAGTGCTAGTCAACCGTCATTGGGCAATCAGCCCCAGCATTTT
CSASQPSLGNQPQHF
>.|TRBV3-1/TRBV3-2|TRBJ2-2|.
TGTGCCAGCAGCCAGACCGCGCCCGGGGAGCTGTTTTTT
CASSQTAPGELFF
>.|TRBV28|TRBJ1-1|.
TGTGCCAGCAATTCGCGGCCTAACACTGAAGCTTTCTTT
CASNSRPNTEAFF
>.|TRBV15|TRBJ1-1|.
TGTGCCACCAGCAGGACAGGCCTAATGAACACTGAAGCTTTCTTT
CATSRTGLMNTEAFF
>.|TRBV7-2|TRBJ2-5|.
TGTGCCAGCAGTACGGGGGAGACCCAGTACTTC
CASSTGETQYF
>.|TRBV15|TRBJ1-4|.
TGTGCCACCAGCAGAGCACGGGTTGAAAAACTGTTTTTT
CATSRARVEKLFF
>.|TRBV6-1|TRBJ1-3|.
TGTGCCAGCAGTGAAGCGCCGGGCCTGGTAGGAGACACCATATATTTT
CASSEAPGLVGDTIYF
>.|TRBV9|TRBJ1-6|.
TGTGCCAGCAGCGTAGGGGCAGTTCAATCACCCCTCCACTTT
CASSVGAVQSPLHF
>TRBD1|TRBV6-6|TRBJ1-3|.
TGTGCCAGCACCAGGGACAGGACTTTCTCTGGAAACACCATATATTTT
CASTRDRTFSGNTIYF
>.|TRBV3-1/TRBV3-2|TRBJ1-2|once
TGTGCCAGCAGCCCCACGGGCCTGCAGGGAAACTATGGCTACACCTTC
CASSPTGLQGNYGYTF
>TRBD1|TRBV13|TRBJ1-6|.
TGTGCCAGCAGCCCGGGACAGGACCCCAGCACCCTCCACTTT
CASSPGQDPSTLHF
>TRBD1|TRBV5-1|TRBJ2-2|.
TGCGCCAGCAGCCCGGAACAGGGGGCGGACACCGGGGAGCTGTTTTTT
CASSPEQGADTGELFF
>.|TRBV29-1|TRBJ2-6|.
TGCAGCGTTTCTGGGGCCAACGTCCTGACTTTC
CSVSGANVLTF
>.|TRBV18|TRBJ2-7|.
TGTGCCAGCTCACCCCTGCGGGGAAGTGTGGACTACGAGCAGTACTTC
CASSPLRGSVDYEQYF
>TRBD1|TRBV10-3|TRBJ1-2|.
TGTGCCATCAGTGAGTCGCTGCCGGCCGGACAGGGTAACTATGGCTACACCTTC
CAISESLPAGQGNYGYTF
>.|TRBV6-5|TRBJ1-5|.
TGTGCCAGCAGTTACTCGCGAGGTAATCAGCCCCAGCATTTT
CASSYSRGNQPQHF
>.|TRBV3-1/TRBV3-2|TRBJ1-1|.
TGTGCCAGCAGCCAGGGGACGGCGAACACTGAAGCTTTCTTT
CASSQGTANTEAFF
>.|TRBV19|TRBJ1-5|few
TGTGCCAGTAGTATAACTCGGGGTTTCAATCAGCCCCAGCATTTT
CASSITRGFNQPQHF
>.|TRBV10-3|TRBJ2-7|.
TGTGCCATCAGGAGGGACGGTTCCTACGAGCAGTACTTC
CAIRRDGSYEQYF
>.|TRBV4-1|TRBJ2-3|.
TGCGCCAGCACCCCGACAAGTTGGGGGAGCCTCACAGATACGCAGTATTTT
CASTPTSWGSLTDTQYF
>TRBD1|TRBV29-1|TRBJ1-2|.
TGCAGCGTTGACGGACAGGGTTTCGGGAGGGGCTACACCTTC
CSVDGQGFGRGYTF
>TRBD2|TRBV24-1|TRBJ2-1|.
TGTGCCACCAGTGATTTATCGGGGGGCTCCTACAATGAGCAGTTCTTC
CATSDLSGGSYNEQFF
>.|TRBV11-3|TRBJ2-7|.
TGTGCCAGCAGCCAGGGGGGGACATACGAGCAGTACTTC
CASSQGGTYEQYF
>.|TRBV7-9|TRBJ2-7|.
TGTGCCAGCAGCTTAGAAAGCGGTCGGACCTACGAGCAGTACTTC
CASSLESGRTYEQYF
>TRBD1|TRBV25-1|TRBJ1-1|.
TGTGCCAGCAGTGACAGGGGGAGAGGGACTGAAGCTTTCTTT
CASSDRGRGTEAFF
>.|TRBV7-2|TRBJ1-5|.
TGTGCCAGCAGCTTAGTAGGCAGGGCTGGTAGCAATCAGCCCCAGCATTTT
CASSLVGRAGSNQPQHF
>.|TRBV5-4|TRBJ2-2|.
TGTGCCAGCAGCTCCGTAGGCACCGGGGAGCTGTTTTTT
CASSSVGTGELFF
>TRBD2|TRBV7-9|TRBJ2-5|.
TGTGCCAGCAGCTTAGACACTAGCGGGAGTGGTGAGACCCAGTACTTC
CASSLDTSGSGETQYF
>TRBD1|TRBV27|TRBJ1-5|.
TGTGCCAGCAGTACACCCCCTCGACAGGGTCCACAGCCCCAGCATTTT
CASSTPPRQGPQPQHF
>.|TRBV7-2|TRBJ1-2|once
TGTGCCAGCAGCTTCCAAGGACAAGAGGGCTACACCTTC
CASSFQGQEGYTF
>.|TRBV19|TRBJ2-1|.
TGTGCCAGTAGTATGGACAGAAACTCCTACAATGAGCAGTTCTTC
CASSMDRNSYNEQFF
>.|TRBV7-9|TRBJ1-2|.
TGTGCCAGCAGCCAGGACAACTATGGCTACACCTTC
CASSQDNYGYTF
>.|TRBV29-1|TRBJ1-2|.
TGCAGCGTTGAAAAGACACTTCCCGGGAGGTATGGCTACACCTTC
CSVEKTLPGRYGYTF
>.|TRBV9|TRBJ1-3|.
TGTGCCAGCACCCCAGGGTCCCCCTCTGGAAACACCATATATTTT
CASTPGSPSGNTIYF
>TRBD1|TRBV5-1|TRBJ1-6|.
TGCGCCAGCAGCCGAAGCCTACGACAGGGCTCGAGCTCCTATAATTCACCCCTCCACTTT
CASSRSLRQGSSSYNSPLHF
>TRBD2|TRBV27|TRBJ2-2|.
TGTGCCAGCAGAACTCTAGCGGCCGGGGAGCTGTTTTTT
CASRTLAAGELFF
>.|TRBV9|TRBJ1-1|.
TGTGCCAGCAGCGTAGGGGGGACGAACACTGAAGCTTTCTTT
CASSVGGTNTEAFF
>.|TRBV19|TRBJ1-1|.
TGTGCCAGTAGTATCGTGGGAGAGACTGAAGCTTTCTTT
CASSIVGETEAFF
>.|TRBV7-9|TRBJ2-7|.
TGTGCCAGCAGCTTAGTGGCCTACGAGCAGTACTTC
CASSLVAYEQYF
>TRBD1|TRBV28|TRBJ1-2|once
TGTGCCAGCAGTCGGACAGGGGGTTTGGATGGCTACACCTTC
CASSRTGGLDGYTF